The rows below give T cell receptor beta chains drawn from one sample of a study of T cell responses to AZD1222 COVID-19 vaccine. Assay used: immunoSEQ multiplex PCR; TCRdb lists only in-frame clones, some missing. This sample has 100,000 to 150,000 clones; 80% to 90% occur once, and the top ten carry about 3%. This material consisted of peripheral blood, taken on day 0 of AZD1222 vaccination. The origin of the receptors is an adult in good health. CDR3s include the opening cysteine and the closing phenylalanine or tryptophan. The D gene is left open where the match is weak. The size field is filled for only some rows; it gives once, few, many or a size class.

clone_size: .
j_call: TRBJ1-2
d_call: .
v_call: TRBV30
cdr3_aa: CASGRMNYGYTF
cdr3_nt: TGTGCCTCGGGACGGATGAACTATGGCTACACCTTC

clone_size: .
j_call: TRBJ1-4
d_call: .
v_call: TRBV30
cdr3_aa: CAWRLGEKLFF
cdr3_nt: TGTGCCTGGAGATTAGGGGAAAAACTGTTTTTT

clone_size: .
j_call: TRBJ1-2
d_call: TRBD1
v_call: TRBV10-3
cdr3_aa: CAISTDRVYGYTF
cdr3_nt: TGTGCCATCAGTACCGACAGGGTCTATGGCTACACCTTC

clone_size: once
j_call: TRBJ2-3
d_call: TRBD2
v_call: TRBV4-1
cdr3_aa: CASSQPLPGLAGQDTQYF
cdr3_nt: TGCGCCAGCAGCCAGCCGTTACCGGGGTTAGCGGGGCAAGATACGCAGTATTTT

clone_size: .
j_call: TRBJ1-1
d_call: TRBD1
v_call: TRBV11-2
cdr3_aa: CASSLVDRGPRNTEAFF
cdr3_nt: TGTGCCAGCAGCTTAGTCGACAGGGGGCCGAGGAACACTGAAGCTTTCTTT

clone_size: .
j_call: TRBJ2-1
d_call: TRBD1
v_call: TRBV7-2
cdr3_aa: CASSLEGTGRGTATYEQFF
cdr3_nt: TGTGCCAGCAGCTTAGAGGGGACAGGGAGGGGCACGGCAACATATGAGCAGTTCTTC

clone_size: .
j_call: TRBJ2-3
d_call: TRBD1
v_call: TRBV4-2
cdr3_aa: CASSQQGGTDTQYF
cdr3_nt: TGTGCCAGCAGCCAACAGGGGGGCACAGATACGCAGTATTTT

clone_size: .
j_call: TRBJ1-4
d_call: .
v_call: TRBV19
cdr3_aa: CASSIDRWRGREGEKLFF
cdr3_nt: TGTGCCAGTAGTATAGATCGGTGGCGGGGCCGAGAGGGTGAAAAACTGTTTTTT

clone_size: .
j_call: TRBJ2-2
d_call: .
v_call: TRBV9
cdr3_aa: CASSADFNTGELFF
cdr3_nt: TGTGCCAGCAGCGCCGATTTCAACACCGGGGAGCTGTTTTTT

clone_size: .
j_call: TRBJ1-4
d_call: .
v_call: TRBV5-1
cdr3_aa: CASSLDTVPGEKLFF
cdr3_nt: TGCGCCAGCAGCTTGGACACAGTCCCGGGTGAAAAACTGTTTTTT

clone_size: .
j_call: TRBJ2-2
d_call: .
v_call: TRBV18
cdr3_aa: CASSKQGSGELFF
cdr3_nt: TGTGCCAGCTCAAAACAGGGCTCCGGGGAGCTGTTTTTT

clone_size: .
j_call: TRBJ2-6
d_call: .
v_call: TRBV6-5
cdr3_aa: CASSPRPQGPNVLTF
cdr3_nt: TGTGCCAGCAGCCCCAGGCCACAGGGCCCTAACGTCCTGACTTTC

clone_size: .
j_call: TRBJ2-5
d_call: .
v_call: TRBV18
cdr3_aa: CASSPRNQETQYF
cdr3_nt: TGTGCCAGCTCACCAAGAAACCAAGAGACCCAGTACTTC

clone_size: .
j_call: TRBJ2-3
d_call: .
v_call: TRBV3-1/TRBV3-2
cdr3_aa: CASSQAQTLTDTQYF
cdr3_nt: TGTGCCAGCAGCCAAGCGCAGACTCTCACAGATACGCAGTATTTT

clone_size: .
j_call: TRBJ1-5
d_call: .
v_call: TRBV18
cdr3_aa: CASSPGTRGHQPQHF
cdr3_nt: TGTGCCAGCTCACCCGGGACAAGGGGTCATCAGCCCCAGCATTTT

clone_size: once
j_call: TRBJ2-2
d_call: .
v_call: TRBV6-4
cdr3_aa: CASSPSGTTGELFF
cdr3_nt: TGTGCCAGCAGCCCTAGTGGGACCACCGGGGAGCTGTTTTTT

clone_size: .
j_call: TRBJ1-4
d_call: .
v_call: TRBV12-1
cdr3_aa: CASSPGGGNEKLFF
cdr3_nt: TGTGCCAGCAGCCCAGGGGGTGGTAATGAAAAACTGTTTTTT

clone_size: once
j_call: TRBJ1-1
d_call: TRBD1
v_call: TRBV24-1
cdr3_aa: CATSDHDRDEAFF
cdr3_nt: TGTGCCACCAGTGACCATGACAGGGATGAAGCTTTCTTT

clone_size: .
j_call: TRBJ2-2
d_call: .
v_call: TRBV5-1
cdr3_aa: CASSLEVTPGELFF
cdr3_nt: TGCGCCAGCAGCTTGGAGGTCACGCCCGGGGAGCTGTTTTTT

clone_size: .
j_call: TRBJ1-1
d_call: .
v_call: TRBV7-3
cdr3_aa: CASRRTAFTEAFF
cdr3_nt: TGTGCCAGCAGACGGACAGCCTTCACTGAAGCTTTCTTT

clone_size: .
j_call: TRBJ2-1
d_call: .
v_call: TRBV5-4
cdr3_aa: CASSLDTLQGVRYNEQFF
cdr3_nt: TGTGCCAGCAGCTTGGACACCCTACAGGGAGTGCGGTACAATGAGCAGTTCTTC

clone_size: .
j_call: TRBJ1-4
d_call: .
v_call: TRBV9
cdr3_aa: CASSVEINEKLFF
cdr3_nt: TGTGCCAGCAGCGTAGAGATTAATGAAAAACTGTTTTTT

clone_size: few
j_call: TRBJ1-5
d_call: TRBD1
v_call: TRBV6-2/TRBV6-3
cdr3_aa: CASSYGQGGQPQHF
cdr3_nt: TGTGCCAGCAGCTATGGACAGGGGGGTCAGCCCCAGCATTTT

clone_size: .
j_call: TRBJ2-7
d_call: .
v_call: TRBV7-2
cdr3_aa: CASSFSSVASYEQYF
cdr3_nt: TGTGCCAGCAGCTTCAGCTCAGTGGCCTCCTACGAGCAGTACTTC

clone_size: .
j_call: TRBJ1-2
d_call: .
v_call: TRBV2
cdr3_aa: CASRGAGYTF
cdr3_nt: TGTGCCAGCAGGGGGGCTGGCTACACCTTC

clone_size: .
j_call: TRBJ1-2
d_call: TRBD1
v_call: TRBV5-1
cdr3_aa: CASSFDRGIDGYTF
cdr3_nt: TGCGCCAGCAGCTTCGACAGGGGGATCGATGGCTACACCTTC

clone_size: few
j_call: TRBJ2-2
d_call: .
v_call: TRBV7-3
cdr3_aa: CASSIFQGSGELFF
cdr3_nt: TGTGCCAGCAGCATATTCCAGGGGTCCGGGGAGCTGTTTTTT

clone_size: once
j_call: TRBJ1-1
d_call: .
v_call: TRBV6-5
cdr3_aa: CASSYTGWGNTEAFF
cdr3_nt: TGTGCCAGCAGTTACACGGGCTGGGGAAACACTGAAGCTTTCTTT

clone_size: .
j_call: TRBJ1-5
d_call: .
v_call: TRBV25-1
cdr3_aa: CASSEWGAGQPQHF
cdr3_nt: TGTGCCAGCAGTGAGTGGGGGGCCGGGCAGCCCCAGCATTTT

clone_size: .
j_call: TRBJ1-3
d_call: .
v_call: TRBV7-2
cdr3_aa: CASSLEGNTIYF
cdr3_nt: TGTGCCAGCAGCTTAGAAGGAAACACCATATATTTT

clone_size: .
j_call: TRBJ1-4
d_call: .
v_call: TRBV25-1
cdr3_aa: CASSRRRGEKLFF
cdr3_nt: TGTGCCAGCAGTCGGCGGCGGGGGGAAAAACTGTTTTTT

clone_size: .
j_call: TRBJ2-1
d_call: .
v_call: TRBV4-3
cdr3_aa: CATQGGLEFWEQFF
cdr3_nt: TGCGCCACCCAGGGGGGACTAGAGTTTTGGGAGCAGTTCTTC

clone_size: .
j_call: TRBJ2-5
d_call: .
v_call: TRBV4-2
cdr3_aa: CASSQEGGAGETQYF
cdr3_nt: TGTGCCAGCAGCCAAGAAGGAGGGGCGGGGGAGACCCAGTACTTC

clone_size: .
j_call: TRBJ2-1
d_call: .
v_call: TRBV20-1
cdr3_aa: CSARSEGQFF
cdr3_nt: TGCAGTGCTAGATCGGAGGGGCAGTTCTTC

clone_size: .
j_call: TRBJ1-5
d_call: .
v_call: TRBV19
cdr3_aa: CASSIALGWGNNQPQHF
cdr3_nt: TGTGCCAGTAGTATAGCCCTGGGGTGGGGGAACAATCAGCCCCAGCATTTT

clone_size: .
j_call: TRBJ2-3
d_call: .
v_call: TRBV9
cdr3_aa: CASSQQGRGADTQYF
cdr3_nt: TGTGCCAGCAGCCAACAGGGCAGGGGCGCAGATACGCAGTATTTT

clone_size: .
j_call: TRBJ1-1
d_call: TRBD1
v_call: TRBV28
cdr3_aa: CASSLDGTVNTEAFF
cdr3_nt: TGTGCCAGCAGTTTAGACGGGACAGTGAACACTGAAGCTTTCTTT

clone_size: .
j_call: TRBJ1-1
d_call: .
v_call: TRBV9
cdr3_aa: CASSAGPGGTEAFF
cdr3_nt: TGTGCCAGCAGCGCGGGACCGGGAGGAACTGAAGCTTTCTTT

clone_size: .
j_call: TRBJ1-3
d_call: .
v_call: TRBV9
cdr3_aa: CASSPTRRGNTIYF
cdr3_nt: TGTGCCAGCAGCCCGACTCGGCGGGGAAACACCATATATTTT

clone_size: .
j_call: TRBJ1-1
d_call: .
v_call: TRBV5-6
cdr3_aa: CASRYRGNTEAFF
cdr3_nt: TGTGCCAGCAGATACCGGGGCAACACTGAAGCTTTCTTT

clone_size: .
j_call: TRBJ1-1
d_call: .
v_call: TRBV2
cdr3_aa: CATPGGANTEAFF
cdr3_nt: TGTGCCACTCCGGGGGGGGCGAACACTGAAGCTTTCTTT

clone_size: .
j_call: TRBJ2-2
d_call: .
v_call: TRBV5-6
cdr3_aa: CASSLAMQGFNTGELFF
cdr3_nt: TGTGCCAGCAGCTTGGCCATGCAGGGATTTAACACCGGGGAGCTGTTTTTT

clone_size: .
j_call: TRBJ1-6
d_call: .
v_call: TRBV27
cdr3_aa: CASSLSQKNNSPLHF
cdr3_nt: TGTGCCAGCAGTTTAAGCCAAAAAAATAATTCACCCCTCCACTTT

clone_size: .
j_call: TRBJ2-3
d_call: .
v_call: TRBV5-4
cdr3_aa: CASSLWSDTQYF
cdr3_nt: TGTGCCAGCAGCTTGTGGTCAGATACGCAGTATTTT

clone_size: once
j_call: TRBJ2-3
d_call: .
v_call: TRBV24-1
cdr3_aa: CATSDPGRGSTDTQYF
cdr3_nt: TGTGCCACCAGTGACCCCGGTCGGGGGTCCACAGATACGCAGTATTTT

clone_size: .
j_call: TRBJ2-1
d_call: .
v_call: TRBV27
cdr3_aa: CASSLSQSSYNEQFF
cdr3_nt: TGTGCCAGCAGTTTATCCCAGAGCTCCTACAATGAGCAGTTCTTC

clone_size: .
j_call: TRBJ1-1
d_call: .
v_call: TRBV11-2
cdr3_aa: CASSLEPSGSAFF
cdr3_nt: TGTGCCAGCAGCTTAGAACCGAGCGGGTCGGCTTTCTTT

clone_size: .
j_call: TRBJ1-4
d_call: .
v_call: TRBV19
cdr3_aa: CASSPTGGAWGNEKLFF
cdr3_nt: TGTGCCAGTAGTCCCACAGGCGGAGCCTGGGGTAATGAAAAACTGTTTTTT

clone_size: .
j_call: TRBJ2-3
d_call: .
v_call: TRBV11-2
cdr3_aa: CASSLGGGRADTQYF
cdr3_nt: TGTGCCAGCAGCCTAGGGGGAGGTAGGGCAGATACGCAGTATTTT

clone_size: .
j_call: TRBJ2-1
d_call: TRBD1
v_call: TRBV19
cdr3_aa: CASRTPLGTGYNEQFF
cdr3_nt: TGTGCCAGTAGGACCCCCTTGGGGACAGGCTACAATGAGCAGTTCTTC

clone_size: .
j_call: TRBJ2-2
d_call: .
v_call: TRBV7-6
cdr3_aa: CASSWTYTGELFF
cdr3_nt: TGTGCCAGCAGCTGGACTTACACCGGGGAGCTGTTTTTT

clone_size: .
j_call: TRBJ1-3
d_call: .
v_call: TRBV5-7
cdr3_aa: CASSRDCGNTIYF
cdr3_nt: TGTGCCAGCAGCCGGGACTGTGGAAACACCATATATTTT